Described below is a single T cell receptor beta chain sequence and its context. The antigen it binds to is not known. Base quality data are lacking; no much larger clone is found one base away. The cohort consisted of approximately 670 healthy bone marrow donors. Cohort members were all nominally healthy when sampled, although unrecorded immune exposures were likely present. The donor tested CMV seronegative and was one of the 352 seronegative cohort members. A peripheral blood sample was collected from each donor, and TCR beta sequencing was performed on peripheral blood mononuclear cells. Genomic DNA extraction from the blood cell samples was performed with the Qiagen DNeasy Blood Extraction Kit. The CDR3, from cysteine to phenylalanine, totals 16 residues. The entry retains the CDR3 DNA only, 48 bases that are in frame from base 1. The germline V gene provides CDR1 SGHTA and CDR2 FQGTGA. Germline trimming: 0 bases from V, 4 bases from J; junction bases outside gene matches: 3.

This entry comes from a study of cytomegalovirus exposure and HLA in healthy donors (TCRdb year 2017). Notes on the research overall: An earlier analysis of more than 550 of the donors reported 276 Gb of sequence data and around 110 million unique TCR beta sequences obtained from approximately 180 million T cells. An early release that covered about 600 HLA-typed donors contained approximately 300 gigabases of sequencing data and 70 million to 100 million unique TCR sequences. Among the approximately 420 genotyped donors, about 85% belonged to the genetic ancestry cluster associated with self-reported Caucasian donors. The study aimed to test whether cataloging public T cell receptors could reveal signatures of past pathogen exposure. The study used immunosequencing to profile the T cell repertoires of about 670 subjects and linked those repertoires to cytomegalovirus serostatus. Besides the first cohort of hundreds of subjects, a separate validation cohort made up of over 100 different subjects was used. To predict cytomegalovirus infection status, the study combined high-throughput TCR immunosequencing, statistical association of individual TCRs with disease status, and machine learning. A later analysis re-analyzed previously published TCR beta repertoires from roughly 630 donors and added high-resolution HLA genotyping to study TCR occurrence patterns. The later analysis used no new phenotypic data to find candidate immune exposures, relying instead on TCR beta sequences and their occurrence across donors. An earlier analysis of 587 of the donors used high-throughput TCR beta sequencing to judge whether each TCR beta V gene segment behaved as functional or pseudogenic. Donor age, sex, ethnicity and CMV serostatus were compiled together with the repertoire data. A later genetic analysis took genome-wide SNP genotypes for about 65% of the 666 donors and used that subset as a discovery cohort. All discovery cohort repertoires had been generated on a single sequencing platform. HLA typing covered class I and class II loci at four-digit resolution. Typing coverage varied by locus: roughly 629-640 donors for A, B, C, DRB1 and DQB1; roughly 520 for DQA1; around 610 for DPA1; some 470 for DPB1. Four to six DR-DQ haplotypes were handled as single units for association and clustering, since linkage in the cohort was strong. On average, roughly 250,000 unique TCR beta nucleotide sequences were sequenced per donor among about 400 genotyped donors of the cohort, with 15% to 20% of those sequences being non-productive. The paper's findings and limits, for the study overall: An association between a missense DCLRE1C variant and V-gene and J-gene trimming of TCR beta chains was found in a later genetic analysis and replicated in an independent cohort. In vitro tests confirmed that a few of the cytomegalovirus-associated TCR beta chains recognize cytomegalovirus antigens. Across donors, most TCR sequences were observed very rarely, whereas some public TCRs were present in many individuals. A further reported finding was that TCR beta sequences accurately predicted the HLA-A and HLA-B alleles for most subjects in the first cohort. According to a later analysis, most CMV-associated TCR beta chains appeared to be HLA-restricted, and the HLA associations seemed to be driven largely by CMV exposure. When HLA alleles, especially DR and DQ, strongly co-occurred, attributing TCR associations to individual alleles was difficult. Immune exposure information for the cohort was limited to CMV serostatus. In an earlier analysis of 587 of the donors, most TCR beta V segments appeared in productive rearrangements about 87% or about 30% of the time, broadly matching IMGT annotations. Because counts were too low, about 15 rarely observed V segments, including chromosome 9 orphons, were left out of the earlier analysis of approximately 500 of the donors. A cluster of highly shared sequence variants was judged likely to represent a technical artifact of the sequencing pipeline. It was suggested by the authors that the approach could potentially be generalized to other disease states and immunological phenotypes. HLA typing was unavailable for some donors at each locus, so association tests used only the typed subset. Several of the top co-occurrence clusters appeared to be linked to parvovirus B19, influenza, CMV and Epstein-Barr virus, according to a later analysis. Linkage disequilibrium might explain the correlated functional status among segregating V segments, but an unknown experimental factor could not be excluded. In a later analysis, the rate of TCR association differed among HLA loci, with DRB1 alleles having the most associated TCRs and HLA-C alleles having the fewest. At a false discovery rate of 0.05, a later analysis linked 15,000 to 20,000 TCR beta sequences to specific HLA alleles. This cohort had only TCR beta chains sequenced, and the lack of alpha or paired-chain data limited which features could be detected. The study gave a list of 150 to 200 TCR beta chains associated with cytomegalovirus. Roughly uniform sequencing depth across donors was assumed in presence/absence analyses, although this assumption may not hold. In a later genetic analysis, fewer N-insertions in productive TCRs were reported among donors in an Asian-associated ancestry cluster than the approximately 630-donor mean. A later analysis found that HLA-associated TCR beta chains were more clonally expanded and had lower generation probabilities than equally common non-associated chains. Cytomegalovirus status was reported to be diagnosed by the classifier with high specificity and sensitivity in both the original and validation cohorts. The 87-base-pair reads could not distinguish some IMGT-functional V segments, including TRBV6-2 and TRBV6-3, so those segments were excluded.

Receptor libraries were prepared by the immunoSEQ multiplex PCR assay. For the multiplex PCR, a mixture combining 60 forward primers for TCR Vbeta segments and 13 reverse primers for TCR Jbeta segments was used. A multiplex PCR assay on genomic DNA amplified the CDR3 region of rearranged TCR beta genes. The Illumina HiSeq System was used to sequence the amplified TCR beta libraries as 87-base-pair reads. The paper's processing steps were these. In a later analysis, roughly 80 million unique TCR beta chains were counted across the approximately 640 repertoires, and approximately 9.9 million of these chains were shared by at least two donors. To remove PCR and sequencing errors, raw reads were error-corrected and collapsed into unique sequences using a nearest-neighbor algorithm that merged closely related sequences. To assign V, D and J gene segments, CDR3 sequences were aligned to IMGT reference sequences. Each retained sequence needed at least a six-nucleotide match to both a V gene segment and a J gene segment. A rearrangement counted as productive if the CDR3 had no stop codons and remained in frame with V and J, and every other rearrangement counted as non-productive. CDR3 was defined by IMGT convention, running from the second conserved V-encoded cysteine to the conserved J-encoded phenylalanine. Sequences without an unambiguous match to a single V gene segment were excluded from the earlier analysis of several hundred of the donors. An earlier analysis of under 750 of the donors called V segments functional above 56.7% productive rearrangements and segregating when the between-donor standard deviation exceeded 5%. To diagnose cytomegalovirus status from the catalog of TCR beta chain sequences, a statistical classification framework was built. In a later analysis, TCR nucleotide sequences were compared against IMGT/GENE-DB human TR gene sequences so that V and J genes could be assigned. In a later analysis, CDR3 sequences and most-parsimonious VDJ recombination scenarios were assigned using the TCRdist pipeline. In a later analysis, every TCR beta chain was defined by the combination of its CDR3 amino acid sequence and its V-gene family, and reads without a unique V-gene family were dropped. To address suspected cross-contamination and a sequencing artifact, a later analysis removed around 600 highly shared, low-generation-probability nucleotide sequences. In a later analysis, a clonal expansion index for each public chain was calculated from normalized within-repertoire ranks of inferred template counts. In a later analysis, generation probabilities were computed using a VDJ recombination model fitted to out-of-frame rearrangements, and the results were checked against IGoR. Hypergeometric tests were used in a later analysis to score TCR-TCR, TCR-HLA and TCR-CMV co-occurrence, with a repertoire-size bias correction applied to the TCR pairs. False discovery rates were estimated in a later analysis by permuting HLA or CMV assignments 20 times. In a later analysis, co-occurring TCRs were grouped using DBSCAN, and TCRdist sequence similarity was added for clustering within HLA-allele-positive subsets. Repertoires with fewer than 30,000 or more than 120,000 public chains were left out of co-occurrence clustering, as were five repertoires with anomalous nucleotide sharing. In TCRdb, the immuneACCESS table is reduced to in-frame sequences with V and J assigned. These tables do not hold every clone; where another copy was compared, an unresolved V gene accounts for under half, and the others remain unexplained. V and J calls and clone size come straight from that table; D and trimming were deduced from the DNA. The sample table holds 100,000 to 150,000 clones, of which roughly 80% were seen once. The ten largest clones represent about 7.3% of the sample.

The chain employs TRBV7-3 and TRBJ2-1; the central 10 bases match TRBD2. The sequence came from a male donor in good health and CMV-seronegative. Material: PBMCs. The CDR3 region has the sequence CASSLTGTSVYNEQFF. The bases are TGTGCCAGCAGCTTAACCGGGACTAGCGTATACAATGAGCAGTTCTTC.